This T cell receptor beta chain was found in a study of T cells in Graves' hyperthyroidism and ophthalmopathy. This clonotype has at least ten counts. Amplified regions were TCR beta CDR3 sequences from RNA transcripts. During a first-round RT-PCR of the TCR CDR3, the HTBI primer set was used. Via MiXCR, TCRdb re-called the multiplex PCR reads, giving one row per CDR3 protein. The sample lists over 450,000 distinct CDR3 sequences, 14% occurring once. Patients aged 18 to 65 had newly diagnosed hyperthyroidism that had lasted under 2 months. Lactation, pregnancy, other autoimmune disease or uncontrolled infection led to exclusion of patients. Sample: blood. The sequence came from a woman between 18 and 30 years old with Graves' hyperthyroidism.

CDR3 sequence (DNA): TGCGCCAGCAGCTTGGCTATCCAAAGCCCAGATACGCAGTATTTT. This sequence encodes CASSLAIQSPDTQYF. The chain links TRBV5-1 to TRBJ2-3, with D unclear. Trimming cost V 0 bases and J 4 bases, with 12 bases left between them. CDR1 is SGHRS, CDR2 YFSETQ, per germline. The CDR3 consists of 15 residues.